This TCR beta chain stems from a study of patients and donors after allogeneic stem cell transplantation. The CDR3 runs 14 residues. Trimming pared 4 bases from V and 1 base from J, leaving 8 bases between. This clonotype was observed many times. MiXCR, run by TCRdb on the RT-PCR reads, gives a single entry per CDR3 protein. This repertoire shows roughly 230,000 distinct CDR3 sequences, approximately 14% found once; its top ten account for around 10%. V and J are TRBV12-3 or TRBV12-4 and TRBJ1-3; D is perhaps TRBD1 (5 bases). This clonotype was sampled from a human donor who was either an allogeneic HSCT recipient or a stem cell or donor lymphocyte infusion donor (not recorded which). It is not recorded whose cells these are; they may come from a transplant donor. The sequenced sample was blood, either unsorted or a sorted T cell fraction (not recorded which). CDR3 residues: CASSSTGSGNTIYF. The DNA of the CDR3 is TGTGCCAGCAGTTCCACAGGTTCTGGAAACACCATATATTTT.